The clone carrying this T cell receptor (beta chain) was recorded only once. Its antigen is not identified. The CDR3 spans 16 residues. The V gene's germline CDR1 is SGHVS and CDR2 FQNEAQ. The ends were cut back, 5 bases at V and 2 bases at J, with 19 bases in the middle. This record belongs to a study of OX40 agonist ivuxolimab in advanced cancers. Whole-study context: Administration of intravenous ivuxolimab to patients occurred every 2 weeks at 0.01 to 10 mg/kg.

Sequenced by immunoSEQ multiplex PCR; TCRdb stores in-frame clones only, minus some. The sample lists 65,000 to 90,000 clones, roughly 92% seen once, with about 7.1% in the top ten. Whole-study findings and limits: Clonal expansion was seen in CD4+ and CD8+ blood T cells by week 6 at 0.1 to 3.0 mg/kg.

Specimen: CD4+ or CD8+ T cells sorted from blood, collected in a trial of the OX40 agonist ivuxolimab. This TCR was sampled from an adult with an advanced solid tumor such as melanoma, head and neck, liver or kidney cancer. V usage is TRBV7-8 and J usage is TRBJ2-7; D is uncertain. CDR3 DNA sequence: TGTGCCAGCAGCACCCCACGAGGCAAATCCGCCTACGAGCAGTACTTC. This sequence encodes CASSTPRGKSAYEQYF.